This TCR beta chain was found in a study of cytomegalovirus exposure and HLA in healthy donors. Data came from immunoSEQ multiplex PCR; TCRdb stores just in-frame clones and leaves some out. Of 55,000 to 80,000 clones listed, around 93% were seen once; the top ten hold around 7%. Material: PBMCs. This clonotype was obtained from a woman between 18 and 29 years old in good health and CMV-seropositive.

CDR3 protein: CASSFSAGAVETQYF. DNA for the CDR3: TGTGCCAGCAGCTTTTCCGCGGGAGCTGTGGAGACCCAGTACTTC. The rearrangement uses TRBV7-3 and TRBJ2-5; 7 bases align to TRBD2. Germline V gene sequence: CDR1 SGHTA, CDR2 FQGTGA. The length of the CDR3 is 15 residues. The J segment lost 5 bases and the V segment lost 3 bases, leaving 9 bases of the junction unmatched.